This T cell receptor beta chain appears in the sequencing data of a study of blood T cell repertoires in COVID-19. Sequencing used immunoSEQ multiplex PCR; TCRdb keeps in-frame clones, though not all of them. Of about 250,000 clones in the sample, about nine tenths were seen once. Trimming cost V 8 bases and J 0 bases, with 11 bases left between them. The CDR3 runs 15 residues. Germline CDR1 LNHDA, CDR2 SQIVND (reference sequence). Allocation to cohorts depended on clinical history reported by the participants. Symptom resolution, clearance, or two negative PCRs marked the recovered donors of Cohort 3.

The chain joins TRBV19 to TRBJ1-6; D gene uncertain. Material: PBMCs or T cells enriched from blood (not recorded which). The source is a woman aged 45 to 65 who had recovered from COVID-19. The CDR3, as DNA: TGTGCCAGTTTAGACTTGCGCTCCTATAATTCACCCCTCCACTTT. Translated: CASLDLRSYNSPLHF.